Shown below are 10 T cell receptor delta chains from a single sample sequenced in a study of delta chains in infants with herpesvirus infections. PBMC RNA was reverse transcribed using gamma-chain- and delta-chain-specific primers. TCRdb repeated clone calling on the RT-PCR reads with CATT. This table has under 650 delta-chain clones, roughly an eighth appearing once. The source was peripheral blood, collected at time point 2 of longitudinal follow-up. The receptors stem from a human donor who was a Ugandan infant, either HIV-exposed or HIV-unexposed (not recorded which).

This clone was seen more than once but under ten times. The chain carries TRDV3 and TRDJ3; 7 nucleotides agree with TRDD3. This CDR3 spans 17 amino acids. V was clipped by 2 bases and J by 0 bases; unmatched bases: 7. Germline V gene sequence: CDR1 TVYSNPD, CDR2 GDNSRS (reference sequence). The CDR3 region has the DNA TGTGCCTTTCGGGGGATGGGGCGCTCCTGGGACACCCGACAGATGTTTTTC. As protein: CAFRGMGRSWDTRQMFF.

This clone is large within its sample. The CDR3 sequence is CACDPAWGPSSWDTRQMFF. CDR3 coding DNA: TGTGCCTGTGACCCGGCCTGGGGGCCAAGCTCCTGGGACACCCGACAGATGTTTTTC. The V gene is TRDV2, the J gene TRDJ3; TRDD3 matches at 7 bases. The CDR3 contains 19 residues. The germline CDR1 and CDR2 sequences are GEAIGNYY and EKD. The trim removed 3 bases at V and 0 bases at J, leaving 10 bases unmatched.

As to this clone: A read error is possible here, since a much larger clone lies one base away. CDR3 amino acids: CALGEPFWVGGYLYTDKLIF. The CDR3 DNA reads as TGTGCTCTTGGGGAACCCTTCTGGGTTGGGGGATACTTGTACACCGATAAACTCATCTTT. The rearrangement uses TRDV1 and TRDJ1, with TRDD3 matching 10 bases. As TCRdb names no J gene, one was assigned here on the basis of a DNA match to germline. Germline V gene data show CDR1 as TSWWSYY and CDR2 as QGS. V gave up 1 base and J gave up 0 bases; unmatched junction bases: 14. There are 20 residues in the CDR3.

This clone was seen only a few times. Given a much more abundant clone one base away, this may be a read error. V usage is TRDV1 and J usage is TRDJ1; D is perhaps TRDD2 (7 bases). V was shortened by 0 bases and J by 9 bases, with 41 bases between the two germline ends. In germline, CDR1 is TSWWSYY, CDR2 QGS. The length of the CDR3 is 23 residues. DNA for the CDR3: TGTGCTCTTGGGGAACTAGGCGTTTTTCCTTCCTGCTGGCTGAGGGATAAGGAGGGGGAACTCATCTTT. This encodes CALGELGVFPSCWLRDKEGELIF.

Points on this clone: A far larger clone lies a single base away; this is likely a read error. The rearrangement joins TRDV2 to TRDJ3, with 8 bases fitting TRDD3. Since TCRdb gives no J gene, matching the DNA to germline was used here to assign it. Looked up from germline, CDR1 is GEAIGNYY and CDR2 is EKD. The CDR3 contains 21 residues. In DNA form, the CDR3 reads TGTGCCCGTGACACCATACTGGGGGCGGTCTCCAGCTCCTGGGACACCCGACAGATGTTTTTC. It encodes CARDTILGAVSSSWDTRQMFF.

Comment on this clone: A read error may be the cause here, since a much bigger clone is one base away. This CDR3 is also generated by other DNA sequences in the sample. The rearrangement joins TRDV2 to TRDJ3; 13 bases match TRDD3. Since TCRdb gives no J gene, matching the DNA to germline was used here to assign it. The germline V gene has CDR1 GEAIGNYY and CDR2 EKD. CDR3 size: 19 residues. CDR3 loop: CACDTYWGIRSWDTRQMFF. For the CDR3, the DNA is TGCGCCTGTGACACTTACTGGGGGATACGCTCCTGGGACACCCGACAGATGTTTTTC.

This clone has just a few counts. This may be a read error: a much more frequent sequence differs by one nucleotide. The chain couples TRDV1 to TRDJ1; D not resolved. Trimming stripped 3 bases from V and 7 bases from J, with 21 bases between. The CDR3 extends over 16 amino acids. The germline V gene has CDR1 TSWWSYY and CDR2 QGS. CDR3 nucleotide sequence: TGTGCTCTTGGGGAGGCGGTACCCCCCCCGACTTGTAAACTCATCTTT. Translated: CALGEAVPPPTCKLIF.

In its sample, this clone ranks as large. The genes are TRDV1 and TRDJ1; 9 nucleotides line up with TRDD3. This CDR3 is 18 amino acids long. J was trimmed by 8 bases and V by 1 base; bases with no gene match: 17. Germline CDR1 and CDR2: TSWWSYY and QGS. In DNA, the CDR3 is TGTGCTCTTGGGGAACGGGACCGTACTGGGGGAAATACGTGCAAACTCATCTTT. It specifies CALGERDRTGGNTCKLIF.

Note on this clone: This likely traces to a read error, being one base from a far larger clone. Other nucleotide sequences in the sample specify the same CDR3. This chain connects TRDV1 to TRDJ1; 7 nucleotides match TRDD3. This CDR3 comprises 14 residues. The V gene's germline CDR1 is TSWWSYY and CDR2 QGS. CDR3: CALGRRRGGKKLIF. DNA for the CDR3: TGTGCTCTTGGGAGAAGGCGTGGGGGAAAAAAACTCATCTTC.

This clone is labeled large. This sample also contains other DNA sequences that code for the same CDR3. The chain is built from TRDV2 and TRDJ3; 12 nucleotides line up with TRDD3. Unmatched junction bases numbered 4, after V lost 3 bases and J lost 2 bases. In germline, CDR1 is GEAIGNYY, CDR2 EKD. This CDR3 contains 18 residues. The CDR3 is CACDPLGDTAWDTRQMFF. CDR3 coding DNA: TGTGCCTGTGACCCACTGGGGGATACTGCCTGGGACACCCGACAGATGTTTTTC.